Listed below are T cell receptor beta chains from one sample, sequenced in a study of vaccination and CD4 T cells after COVID-19. Their specific antigens are unknown. A single record per CDR3 protein comes from TCRdb applying MiXCR to the PCR reads. Of about 2,800 distinct CDR3 sequences in the sample, around 40% were seen once. Sequenced material: CD4+ T cells from blood, cultured in vitro. All receptors come from a human donor in good health. Both conserved end residues are part of each CDR3. A D gene is named only where the DNA matches it firmly. Rows give clone size only sometimes, using once, few, many, or a class for an expanded clone.

V	size	D	J	CDR3	DNA
TRBV10-1	NA	NA	TRBJ2-3	CASRPDSNGATDTQYF	TGCGCCAGCAGACCAGACAGTAACGGGGCCACAGATACGCAGTATTTT
TRBV11-2	NA	NA	TRBJ1-2	CASSQELGGGSYGYTF	TGCGCCAGCAGCCAAGAGTTGGGCGGGGGCTCCTATGGCTACACCTTC
TRBV2	NA	TRBD1	TRBJ2-2	CASTWTGETGELFF	TGTGCCAGCACGTGGACAGGGGAAACCGGGGAGCTGTTTTTT
TRBV20-1	NA	TRBD2	TRBJ2-3	CSARGAGGGTQYF	TGCAGTGCTAGAGGTGCGGGAGGTGGTACGCAGTATTTT
TRBV7-2	few	NA	TRBJ1-2	CASSFRTETIYGYTF	TGTGCCAGCAGCTTCCGGACAGAGACAATCTATGGCTACACCTTC
TRBV15	NA	NA	TRBJ2-1	CATSSFSGEEQFF	TGTGCCACCAGTTCATTCTCAGGTGAAGAGCAGTTCTTC
TRBV24-1	few	NA	TRBJ1-2	CATSASRANYGYTF	TGTGCCACCAGTGCCTCCAGGGCCAACTATGGCTACACCTTC
TRBV29-1	NA	NA	TRBJ1-2	CSAIDTYYGYTF	TGCAGCGCTATAGACACGTACTATGGCTACACCTTC
TRBV6-1	NA	TRBD1	TRBJ1-3	CASSERQGGNTIYF	TGTGCCAGCAGTGAAAGACAGGGCGGAAACACCATATATTTT
TRBV5-1	few	NA	TRBJ1-2	CASSPGGVGQGYTF	TGCGCCAGCAGCCCTGGGGGGGTAGGACAGGGCTACACCTTC
TRBV20-1	NA	TRBD2	TRBJ2-3	CSASGGADTQYF	TGCAGTGCTAGCGGGGGGGCAGATACGCAGTATTTT
TRBV7-2	once	NA	TRBJ2-2	CASSANRADGELFF	TGTGCCAGCAGCGCAAACAGGGCGGACGGGGAGCTGTTTTTT
TRBV12-3/TRBV12-4	NA	TRBD2	TRBJ2-1	CASTPLAGGLNEQFF	TGTGCCAGCACCCCACTAGCGGGGGGGCTAAATGAGCAGTTCTTC
TRBV6-1	NA	NA	TRBJ1-2	CASSEAAPAGYGYTF	TGTGCCAGCAGTGAAGCGGCTCCAGCCGGGTATGGCTACACCTTC
TRBV30	NA	NA	TRBJ1-1	CAWSNAGRGTEAFF	TGTGCCTGGAGTAACGCAGGGCGAGGCACTGAAGCTTTCTTT
TRBV19	few	NA	TRBJ1-6	CASSITLADRPLHF	TGTGCCAGTAGTATTACCCTGGCTGACCGACCCCTCCACTTT
TRBV6-2/TRBV6-3	NA	TRBD2	TRBJ2-7	CASSSRTSGRYEQYF	TGTGCCAGCAGTTCCCGGACTAGCGGGAGGTACGAGCAGTACTTC
TRBV30	NA	NA	TRBJ2-7	CAYTSSLEQYF	TGTGCCTATACTAGCTCTCTCGAGCAGTACTTC
TRBV6-2/TRBV6-3	NA	NA	TRBJ2-3	CASRTGATDTQYF	TGTGCCAGCAGGACCGGTGCCACAGATACGCAGTATTTT
TRBV19	NA	TRBD2	TRBJ2-2	CASSKRGNTGELFF	TGTGCCAGTAGTAAGCGGGGGAACACCGGGGAGCTGTTTTTT
TRBV6-2/TRBV6-3	NA	NA	TRBJ2-6	CASSYGSGANVLTF	TGTGCCAGCAGTTACGGCTCTGGGGCCAACGTCCTGACTTTC
TRBV7-2	few	TRBD1	TRBJ1-2	CASSPGTGHNYGYTF	TGTGCCAGCAGCCCTGGGACAGGACATAACTATGGCTACACCTTC
TRBV20-1	NA	NA	TRBJ2-3	CSARESPGGTQYF	TGCAGTGCTAGAGAATCGCCGGGCGGTACGCAGTATTTT
TRBV7-9	NA	NA	TRBJ1-2	CASSSQQGKYYGYTF	TGTGCCAGCAGCTCGCAACAGGGAAAGTACTATGGCTACACCTTC
TRBV10-3	NA	NA	TRBJ2-2	CAISDRGNGELFF	TGTGCCATCAGTGACAGGGGTAACGGGGAGCTGTTTTTT
TRBV5-5	NA	NA	TRBJ2-3	CASSQQYATATDTQYF	TGTGCCAGCAGCCAACAGTATGCCACGGCTACAGATACGCAGTATTTT
TRBV7-3	NA	TRBD2	TRBJ2-2	CTSSSHSGGATGELFF	TGTACCAGCAGCTCCCATAGCGGGGGGGCTACCGGGGAGCTGTTTTTT
TRBV20-1	few	TRBD1	TRBJ1-1	CSASIAGGRMNTEAFF	TGCAGTGCTAGTATAGCAGGGGGAAGGATGAACACTGAAGCTTTCTTT
TRBV6-1	few	TRBD2	TRBJ2-1	CASSLGGAGAYNEQFF	TGTGCCAGCTCCTTGGGGGGAGCGGGAGCTTACAATGAGCAGTTCTTC
TRBV18	NA	TRBD1	TRBJ1-6	CASSPPGQGYNSPLHF	TGTGCCAGCTCACCACCGGGACAGGGATATAATTCACCCCTCCACTTT
TRBV20-1	NA	NA	TRBJ2-5	CSAALGVSGETQYF	TGCAGTGCCGCCCTTGGGGTGAGCGGGGAGACCCAGTACTTC
TRBV27	NA	NA	TRBJ2-5	CASSFRSMETQYF	TGTGCCAGCAGTTTTCGTAGTATGGAGACCCAGTACTTC
TRBV20-1	NA	NA	TRBJ2-5	CSARLAYQETQYF	TGCAGTGCTAGACTAGCTTACCAAGAGACCCAGTACTTC
TRBV10-1	few	TRBD1	TRBJ2-5	CASSQDRGTTQYF	TGCGCCAGCAGTCAGGACAGGGGGACCACCCAGTACTTC
TRBV20-1	few	NA	TRBJ1-1	CSAERGVVENTEAFF	TGCAGTGCCGAAAGGGGGGTAGTTGAGAACACTGAAGCTTTCTTT
TRBV19	few	TRBD1	TRBJ1-2	CASSFQQGEHRGYTF	TGTGCCAGTAGTTTCCAACAGGGGGAGCATCGTGGCTACACCTTC
TRBV7-6	NA	NA	TRBJ2-2	CASSIQANTGELFF	TGTGCCAGCAGCATACAAGCGAACACCGGGGAGCTGTTTTTT
TRBV6-5	few	NA	TRBJ1-2	CASSYSNDRFSYYGYTF	TGTGCCAGCAGTTACTCTAACGACAGATTCTCCTACTATGGCTACACCTTC
TRBV19	few	NA	TRBJ1-5	CASSIRGAYSNQPQHF	TGTGCCAGTAGTATTCGGGGGGCTTATAGCAATCAGCCCCAGCATTTT
TRBV7-9	few	NA	TRBJ1-5	CASSLDGYNQPQHF	TGTGCCAGCAGCTTAGACGGGTACAATCAGCCCCAGCATTTT
TRBV20-1	NA	TRBD2	TRBJ2-1	CSAPLAGGPFLSGLNEQFF	TGCAGTGCTCCTTTAGCGGGAGGGCCTTTTTTGAGTGGGCTCAATGAGCAGTTCTTC
TRBV28	NA	TRBD1	TRBJ1-2	CASMGTGSPRRRNYGYTF	TGTGCCAGCATGGGGACAGGGTCGCCTCGGCGGCGTAACTATGGCTACACCTTC
TRBV6-1	NA	NA	TRBJ1-1	CASSETRQVEAFF	TGTGCCAGCAGTGAAACAAGACAGGTTGAAGCTTTCTTT
TRBV10-2	NA	NA	TRBJ1-5	CASSESGGQPQHF	TGCGCCAGCAGTGAGTCGGGGGGGCAGCCCCAGCATTTT
TRBV20-1	NA	NA	TRBJ1-5	CSARSGFQGPQHF	TGCAGTGCTAGGTCAGGGTTCCAAGGGCCCCAGCATTTT
TRBV18	NA	TRBD1	TRBJ1-5	CASSLNPMTGAQPQHF	TGTGCCAGCTCACTTAATCCCATGACAGGGGCGCAGCCCCAGCATTTT
TRBV19	NA	TRBD1	TRBJ1-5	CASSRGQGERGSNQPQHF	TGTGCCAGTAGCCGGGGACAGGGGGAGAGGGGTAGCAATCAGCCCCAGCATTTT
TRBV10-3	NA	NA	TRBJ2-5	CAISPGTETQYF	TGTGCCATCAGTCCGGGAACGGAGACCCAGTACTTC
TRBV5-1	NA	NA	TRBJ1-2	CASSLPSPSGYTF	TGCGCCAGCAGCTTGCCCTCTCCTAGTGGCTACACCTTC
TRBV20-1	NA	TRBD2	TRBJ2-1	CSARDPSGRYEQFF	TGCAGTGCTAGAGATCCTAGCGGGAGATATGAGCAGTTCTTC